Below are 28 T cell receptor beta chains sequenced from a single sample in a study of T cell responses to AZD1222 COVID-19 vaccine. The method was immunoSEQ multiplex PCR; TCRdb's version includes in-frame clones alone and lacks a portion of them. The top ten hold around 3% of the sample, which has 130,000 to 150,000 clones, around 90% seen once. This material consisted of peripheral blood, taken on day 0 of AZD1222 vaccination. The receptors shown here come from an adult in good health.

The chain uses TRBV7-2 and TRBJ1-3, with a tentative D call TRBD1 (6 bases). CDR3 size: 16 residues. Germline CDR1 SGHTA, CDR2 FQGNSA. Trimming left V 4 bases short and J 2 bases short, with 15 bases between. The CDR3: CASSSRTGSTGNTIYF. Here the CDR3 DNA reads TGTGCCAGCAGCTCCCGAACAGGGTCCACTGGAAACACCATATATTTT.

This clone was recorded many times. The rearrangement uses TRBV6-5 and TRBJ1-2; 10 bases align to TRBD1. The V segment lost 10 bases and the J segment 7 bases; nucleotides outside the gene matches: 9. This CDR3 spans 13 amino acids. Germline CDR1 and CDR2: MNHEY and SVGAGI. The DNA for the CDR3 is TGTGCCACCTCGACAGGGGGCTTACGTGGCTACACCTTC. It specifies CATSTGGLRGYTF.

The J gene is TRBJ2-5, the V gene TRBV29-1, with TRBD2 identical over 8 bases. Per germline, CDR1 SQVTM and CDR2 ANQGSEA. The CDR3 is 14 residues long. Trimming at V came to 4 bases and at J to 5 bases, leaving 9 bases not matched to a gene. The CDR3 region is CSVVFAGGPETQYF. In DNA, the CDR3 is TGCAGCGTTGTTTTCGCGGGAGGTCCCGAGACCCAGTACTTC.

V gene TRBV7-9 combines with J gene TRBJ1-1; D is perhaps TRBD1 (6 bases). The CDR3 is 11 amino acids. V dropped 5 bases and J dropped 8 bases, with 9 bases sitting between them. Germline lookup yields CDR1 SEHNR and CDR2 FQNEAQ (reference sequence). The CDR3 protein is CASSLDREAFF. The CDR3 nucleotides read TGTGCCAGCAGCCTCGACAGGGAAGCTTTCTTT.

J is TRBJ1-4 and V is TRBV10-3; 7 bases map to TRBD1. The CDR3 covers 11 residues. Unmatched junction bases numbered 1, after V lost 3 bases and J lost 12 bases. CDR1 is ENHRY and CDR2 is SYGVKD in the germline V gene. Written as DNA, the CDR3 is TGTGCCATCAGTGACAGGGGGGAACTGTTTTTT. Its protein product is CAISDRGELFF.

The J gene is TRBJ2-1, the V gene TRBV19; 9 nucleotides match TRBD2. J lost 0 bases, V lost 4 bases, and 7 bases had no gene match. The CDR3 sequence is 17 residues long. CDR1 LNHDA and CDR2 SQIVND come from the germline V gene (reference sequence). This chain's CDR3 is CASSTLYSGSSYNEQFF. CDR3 sequence (DNA): TGTGCCAGTAGTACGCTATATAGCGGGAGCTCCTACAATGAGCAGTTCTTC. Based on the CDR3 plus reference TRBV19 and TRBJ2-1, the full variable domain is DGGITQSPKYLFRKEGQNVTLSCEQNLNHDAMYWYRQDPGQGLRLIYYSQIVNDFQKGDIAEGYSVSREKKESFPLTVTSAQKNPTAFYLCASSTLYSGSSYNEQFFGPGTRLTVL.

As DNA, the CDR3 is TGTGCCAGTAGTATAGAGCCTGGTGGCTACACCTTC. Translated: CASSIEPGGYTF. The chain couples TRBV19 to TRBJ1-2; D is uncertain. The ends were cut back, 0 bases at V and 7 bases at J, with 6 bases in the middle. The CDR3 extends over 12 amino acids. Germline loops: CDR1 LNHDA, CDR2 SQIVND (reference sequence). The whole variable domain, filled in from reference TRBV19 and TRBJ1-2, reads DGGITQSPKYLFRKEGQNVTLSCEQNLNHDAMYWYRQDPGQGLRLIYYSQIVNDFQKGDIAEGYSVSREKKESFPLTVTSAQKNPTAFYLCASSIEPGGYTFGSGTRLTVV.

V and J are TRBV11-2 and TRBJ2-3; a weak D match, TRBD2 (6 bases). Trimming stripped 5 bases from V and 3 bases from J, with 12 bases between. The CDR3 spans 14 residues. Germline V gene sequence: CDR1 SGHAT, CDR2 FQNNGV. In DNA, the CDR3 is TGTGCCAGCAGCGGCTCCCTAGCGACAGATACGCAGTATTTT. Its protein product is CASSGSLATDTQYF.

The rearrangement links TRBV5-1 to TRBJ2-1; 9 nucleotides align to TRBD2. The V gene's germline CDR1 is SGHRS and CDR2 YFSETQ. The CDR3 spans 17 residues. With V trimmed by 0 bases and J by 7 bases, 11 bases remained unmatched. CDR3 DNA sequence: TGCGCCAGCAGCTTGGTTGGCTTTACTAGCGGGCGGAATGAGCAGTTCTTC. This encodes CASSLVGFTSGRNEQFF.

A single count supports this clone. The V call is TRBV5-1, the J call TRBJ2-1, with D hard to call. Per the germline V gene, CDR1 is SGHRS and CDR2 is YFSETQ. Trimming took off 0 bases at V and 7 bases at J, with 8 bases between the two ends. The CDR3 loop spans 13 amino acids. The DNA of the CDR3 is TGCGCCAGCAGCTTGGCAGTCGCTAATGAGCAGTTCTTC. It specifies CASSLAVANEQFF.

Only one count was recorded for this clone. This chain joins TRBV18 and TRBJ1-2; weak D call: TRBD1 (5 bases). This CDR3 is built from 17 residues. The V gene lost 2 bases and the J gene lost 3 bases, with 19 bases spanning the gap. The germline V gene encodes CDR1 KGHSH and CDR2 LQKENI. CDR3 sequence: CASSPTRLARGDYGYTF. CDR3 nucleotide sequence: TGTGCCAGCTCACCAACGCGTCTGGCGAGGGGTGACTATGGCTACACCTTC. Using reference TRBV18 and TRBJ1-2 for the parts outside the CDR3, the full variable domain is NAGVMQNPRHLVRRRGQEARLRCSPMKGHSHVYWYRQLPEEGLKFMVYLQKENIIDESGMPKERFSAEFPKEGPSILRIQQVVRGDSAAYFCASSPTRLARGDYGYTFGSGTRLTVV.

This chain uses TRBV27 with TRBJ1-1, with D perhaps matching TRBD1 (5 bases). The ends were cut back, 5 bases at V and 8 bases at J, with 15 bases in the middle. CDR1 is MNHEY and CDR2 is SMNVEV in the germline V gene (reference sequence). The CDR3 is made up of 13 amino acids. The CDR3 nucleotides read TGTGCCAGCAGTCCGCTCATCAGGGTAGAAGCTTTCTTT. Its translation is CASSPLIRVEAFF.

The V gene is TRBV5-6, the J gene TRBJ2-7; D may match TRBD1 or TRBD2 (5 bases each). Trimming pared 0 bases from V and 5 bases from J, leaving 12 bases between. Germline V gene sequence: CDR1 SGHDT, CDR2 YYEEEE. The length of the CDR3 is 14 residues. CDR3 nucleotides: TGTGCCAGCAGCTTGGCGGGGACGGCGGACGAGCAGTACTTC. It yields the protein CASSLAGTADEQYF.

The chain combines TRBV6-5 with TRBJ2-2, with D perhaps TRBD2 (6 bases). This CDR3 is 16 amino acids long. Trimming shortened V by 3 bases and J by 0 bases, and 11 bases separated the two germline ends. Per the germline V gene, CDR1 is MNHEY and CDR2 is SVGAGI. CDR3 amino acids: CASSYGAGTNTGELFF. The CDR3 nucleotides are TGTGCCAGCAGTTATGGGGCGGGGACGAACACCGGGGAGCTGTTTTTT.

This sequence joins TRBV5-4 and TRBJ2-2; D not resolved. Germline V gene data show CDR1 as SGHNT and CDR2 as YYREEE (reference sequence). Between the trimmed V and J ends, which lost 4 bases and 6 bases, there was a span of 10 bases. This CDR3 is built from 13 residues. Written as DNA, the CDR3 is TGTGCCAGCAGCCAAGTCGAGTCCGGGGAGCTGTTTTTT. This translates into CASSQVESGELFF.

The gene calls are TRBV3-1 (or the pseudogene TRBV3-2) and TRBJ2-3; D gene unclear. This CDR3 spans 11 amino acids. With 3 bases removed from V and 3 bases from J, the gap between germline ends came to 1 base. The germline V gene has CDR1 LGHDT and CDR2 YNNKEL (reference sequence). CDR3 nucleotide sequence: TGTGCCAGCAGCCAGACAGATACGCAGTATTTT. Translated: CASSQTDTQYF.

The V call is TRBV24-1, the J call TRBJ2-7, with D unresolved. V lost 4 bases and J 7 bases, leaving 13 bases between the germline ends. CDR3 size: 13 residues. CDR1 and CDR2 (germline): KGHDR, SFDVKD. CDR3 loop: CATSDPDVGEQYF. CDR3 DNA: TGTGCCACCAGTGACCCGGACGTGGGTGAGCAGTACTTC.

This clone has more than one count but fewer than ten. This chain uses TRBV3-1 (or the pseudogene TRBV3-2) with TRBJ1-1; TRBD1 is a possible D gene (5 bases). V was pared by 4 bases and J by 8 bases, with 8 bases between. Germline values: CDR1 LGHDT, CDR2 YNNKEL (reference sequence). This CDR3 has 11 amino acids. The CDR3 spells CASSRQTEAFF. CDR3 coding DNA: TGTGCCAGCAGCCGACAGACGGAAGCTTTCTTT.

This clone was seen a single time. The chain carries TRBV19 and TRBJ2-1; 7 nucleotides align to TRBD2. The germline CDR1 and CDR2 sequences are LNHDA and SQIVND (reference sequence). The CDR3 length is 12 residues. V shed 8 bases and J 2 bases; nucleotides not matched to a gene: 0. CDR3 DNA sequence: TGTGCCAGTGGGGGGGCCTACAATGAGCAGTTCTTC. Protein sequence: CASGGAYNEQFF.

The genes are TRBV9 and TRBJ2-7; 8 nucleotides match TRBD2. Trimming cost V 4 bases and J 4 bases; bases outside gene matches: 13. The CDR3 runs 16 residues. Germline V gene sequence: CDR1 SGDLS, CDR2 YYNGEE. CDR3: CASSIGLAGSAYEQYF. The CDR3 DNA follows: TGTGCCAGCAGCATCGGACTAGCAGGATCGGCGTACGAGCAGTACTTC.

V usage is TRBV4-1 and J usage is TRBJ1-2; D is unresolved. V lost 2 bases and J lost 5, with 9 bases in between. The CDR3 has 13 residues. Germline V gene data show CDR1 as MGHRA and CDR2 as YSYEKL. The CDR3 nucleotides are TGCGCCAGCAGCCAACCTGGGATGTATGGCTACACCTTC. Translation gives CASSQPGMYGYTF.

This clone has just a few counts. This chain joins TRBV11-2 and TRBJ2-3, with 10 positions matching TRBD2. The CDR3 has 16 amino acids. From germline, CDR1 is SGHAT and CDR2 FQNNGV. Losses at the gene ends were 4 bases for V and 6 bases for J; bases not matched to a gene: 10. For the CDR3, the DNA is TGTGCCAGCAGCTCAGATAGCGGGGGGATCATTGATACGCAGTATTTT. This codes for CASSSDSGGIIDTQYF.

The V gene is TRBV6-1, the J gene TRBJ2-5, with 8 positions matching TRBD1. The germline V gene encodes CDR1 MNHNS and CDR2 SASEGT. The V segment lost 5 bases and the J segment 5 bases; nucleotides outside the gene matches: 7. This CDR3 contains 14 residues. The CDR3 DNA sequence: TGTGCCAGCAGTTGGACAGGGTCCGGCGAGACCCAGTACTTC. Translating it yields CASSWTGSGETQYF.

V gene TRBV10-3 combines with J gene TRBJ1-5; D is uncertain. This CDR3 has 13 amino acids. V gave up 0 bases and J gave up 7 bases, with 7 bases separating them. CDR1 is ENHRY and CDR2 is SYGVKD in the germline V gene. CDR3 sequence reads: CAISESGQQPQHF. The CDR3 coding sequence is TGTGCCATCAGTGAGTCGGGTCAGCAGCCCCAGCATTTT.

This clone was observed a handful of times. The genes are TRBV10-2 and TRBJ2-5; weak D call: TRBD2 (6 bases). The CDR3 spans 14 residues. Germline V gene data show CDR1 as WSHSY and CDR2 as SAAADI. The germline V and J ends were trimmed by 0 bases and 7 bases, with 12 bases remaining between them. The CDR3 reads CASSESGGRGTQYF. In nucleotides, the CDR3 is TGCGCCAGCAGTGAGTCCGGGGGACGTGGGACCCAGTACTTC.

This rearrangement joins TRBV6-5 to TRBJ2-1; D is unclear. V lost 7 bases and J 2 bases, leaving 12 bases between the germline ends. The CDR3 contains 14 residues. Germline V lookup: CDR1 MNHEY, CDR2 SVGAGI. The CDR3, as DNA: TGTGCCAGCAATGCCCGACTCCCCTACAATGAGCAGTTCTTC. Translating it yields CASNARLPYNEQFF.

The chain couples TRBV6-6 to TRBJ2-7, with a possible D match to TRBD2 (6 bases). Trimming shortened V by 2 bases and J by 2 bases, and 13 bases separated the two germline ends. Germline CDR1 MNHNY, CDR2 SVGAGI (reference sequence). There are 15 residues in the CDR3. The CDR3 sequence is CASSYGSGRTYEQYF. DNA for the CDR3: TGTGCCAGCAGTTACGGGTCAGGGAGGACCTACGAGCAGTACTTC.

This chain links TRBV5-1 with TRBJ2-1; 10 positions agree with TRBD1. Losses at the gene ends were 4 bases for V and 5 bases for J; bases not matched to a gene: 6. Germline lookup yields CDR1 SGHRS and CDR2 YFSETQ. This CDR3 is 15 amino acids long. CDR3 loop: CASSMGQGRNNEQFF. The CDR3 nucleotides read TGCGCCAGCAGCATGGGACAGGGGCGAAACAATGAGCAGTTCTTC.